The 9 T cell receptor beta chains given below trace back to one sample, sequenced in a study of T cell changes during pregnancy in multiple sclerosis. Assay used: immunoSEQ multiplex PCR; TCRdb lists only in-frame clones, some missing. The table shows about 61,000 clones, with 85% to 90% occurring only once. Sequencing was performed on peripheral blood, taken in the first trimester of pregnancy. The receptors come from a female donor in good health, enrolled as a control in a pregnancy study.

This clone has a handful of counts. The chain recombines TRBV7-3 with TRBJ1-1; perhaps TRBD1 as D (6 bases). Trimming stripped 5 bases from V and 2 bases from J, with 9 bases between. Germline values: CDR1 SGHTA, CDR2 FQGTGA. The CDR3 extends over 13 amino acids. DNA of the CDR3: TGTGCCAGCAGCCAGGACAGTAACACTGAAGCTTTCTTT. This codes for CASSQDSNTEAFF.

The chain links TRBV6-4 to TRBJ2-5, with 11 bases matching TRBD2. Unmatched junction bases numbered 11, after V lost 2 bases and J lost 0 bases. Germline V gene sequence: CDR1 MRHNA, CDR2 SNTAGT. The CDR3 runs 19 residues. This CDR3 is CASSDQTSGDVKYQETQYF. CDR3 nucleotides: TGTGCCAGCAGTGACCAGACTAGCGGGGACGTAAAGTACCAAGAGACCCAGTACTTC.

J is TRBJ1-2 and V is TRBV19; the match to TRBD1 covers 7 bases. CDR1 is LNHDA, CDR2 SQIVND, per germline (reference sequence). Germline trimming cut 6 bases from V and 5 bases from J; bases unmatched to any gene: 9. The CDR3 consists of 14 residues. DNA of the CDR3: TGTGCCAGTAGGAAACAGGGGAGTGATTATGGCTACACCTTC. Translated: CASRKQGSDYGYTF.

The gene calls are TRBV27 and TRBJ2-2; 8 bases match TRBD2. CDR1 and CDR2 from the germline V gene are MNHEY and SMNVEV (reference sequence). Trimming at V came to 6 bases and at J to 6 bases, leaving 3 bases not matched to a gene. The CDR3 is made up of 13 amino acids. In DNA form, the CDR3 reads TGTGCCAGCAGCCACGGGAGGGCCGGGGAGCTGTTTTTT. Translated: CASSHGRAGELFF.

This clone occurred once. CDR3: CATSEGTGAYEQYF. The CDR3 bases are TGTGCCACCAGCGAGGGGACGGGGGCCTACGAGCAGTACTTC. The chain combines TRBV15 with TRBJ2-7; possibly TRBD2 for D (6 bases). Looked up from germline, CDR1 is LNHNV and CDR2 is YYDKDF (reference sequence). Trimming took 5 bases from V and 2 from J, leaving 13 bases between them. The CDR3 has 14 residues.

The chain is built from TRBV18 and TRBJ2-2; TRBD1 matches 8 bases. The CDR3 spans 19 residues. After removal of 6 bases from V and 0 bases from J, the junction contained 15 bases not matched to a gene. Per germline, CDR1 KGHSH and CDR2 LQKENI. Written as DNA, the CDR3 is TGTGCCAGCTCCCTTACGACAGGGGCAGCGAATCCGAACACCGGGGAGCTGTTTTTT. It codes for CASSLTTGAANPNTGELFF. Full variable domain (remainder filled in from reference TRBV18 and TRBJ2-2): NAGVMQNPRHLVRRRGQEARLRCSPMKGHSHVYWYRQLPEEGLKFMVYLQKENIIDESGMPKERFSAEFPKEGPSILRIQQVVRGDSAAYFCASSLTTGAANPNTGELFFGEGSRLTVL.

The genes are TRBV6-1 and TRBJ2-1; TRBD2 aligns across 14 bases. The length of the CDR3 is 17 residues. CDR1 is MNHNS and CDR2 is SASEGT in the germline V gene. The V segment lost 1 base and the J segment 7 bases; nucleotides outside the gene matches: 6. Here the CDR3 reads CASSEERGLAGGNEQFF. The CDR3 DNA reads as TGTGCCAGCAGTGAAGAAAGAGGACTAGCGGGGGGAAATGAGCAGTTCTTC.

The chain has TRBV7-3 and TRBJ2-5; 11 nucleotides match TRBD2. This CDR3 is built from 17 residues. CDR1 SGHTA and CDR2 FQGTGA come from the germline V gene. V lost 2 bases, J lost 5 bases, and 10 bases stayed unmatched. Here the CDR3 DNA reads TGTGCCAGCAGCTTATTCGGCTCTAGCGGGGGGACGGAGACCCAGTACTTC. Its protein product is CASSLFGSSGGTETQYF.

V is TRBV5-6 and J is TRBJ1-1; TRBD1 might be the D (5 bases). This CDR3 is 17 amino acids long. Germline V gene lookup returns CDR1 SGHDT and CDR2 YYEEEE. The V end lost 2 bases, the J end lost 5 bases, and 22 bases lay between the germline ends. This CDR3 is CASSLQFVAVGGTEAFF. The CDR3, as DNA: TGTGCCAGCAGCTTACAGTTCGTGGCGGTGGGGGGAACTGAAGCTTTCTTT.